One and the same sample provided the 2 T cell receptor beta chains below, sequenced in a study of blood T cell repertoires in COVID-19 (dated by TCRdb to 2019 to 2021). Libraries were built with the immunoSEQ multiplex PCR assay. This immuneACCESS table, as held by TCRdb, lists in-frame sequences with V and J called but not all clones. Of the missing ones, under half trace to an unresolved V gene in checked studies; the others have no known cause. The sample yields 95,000 to 100,000 clones; about 88% were counted once. Jointly, the top ten make up 15% to 20% of the sample. The sample taken for sequencing was peripheral blood. These receptors came from a woman aged 60-70 years with acute or convalescent COVID-19.

The rearrangement uses TRBV27 and TRBJ1-4; tentatively, D is TRBD1 (5 bases). The V and J ends lost 3 bases and 4 bases respectively, with 12 bases between them. Germline V gene data show CDR1 as MNHEY and CDR2 as SMNVEV (reference sequence). CDR3 size: 15 residues. The DNA of the CDR3 is TGTGCCAGCAGTTTTCTGGGGGGAGGTAATGAAAAACTGTTTTTT. Translated: CASSFLGGGNEKLFF.

This clone has more than one count but fewer than ten. CDR3 sequence reads: CASSLRQGHYNEQFF. In nucleotides, the CDR3 is TGTGCCAGCAGCTTAAGACAGGGGCACTACAATGAGCAGTTCTTC. The V call is TRBV11-3, the J call TRBJ2-1, with 8 bases aligning to TRBD1. This CDR3 spans 15 amino acids. The V and J ends lost 2 bases and 3 bases, in that order; junction bases with no gene match: 3. In germline, CDR1 is SGHNT, CDR2 YENEEA.